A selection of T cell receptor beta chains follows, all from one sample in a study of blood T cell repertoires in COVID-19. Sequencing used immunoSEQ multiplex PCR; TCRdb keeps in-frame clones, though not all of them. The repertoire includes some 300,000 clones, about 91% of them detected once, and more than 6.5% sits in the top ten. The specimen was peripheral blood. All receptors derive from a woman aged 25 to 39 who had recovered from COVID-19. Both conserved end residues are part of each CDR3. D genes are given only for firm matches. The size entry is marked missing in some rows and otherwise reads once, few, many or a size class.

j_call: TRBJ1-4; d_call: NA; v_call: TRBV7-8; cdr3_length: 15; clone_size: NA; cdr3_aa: CASSLGRRSNEKLFF; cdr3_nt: TGTGCCAGCAGCTTAGGTCGCAGGTCCAATGAAAAACTGTTTTTT
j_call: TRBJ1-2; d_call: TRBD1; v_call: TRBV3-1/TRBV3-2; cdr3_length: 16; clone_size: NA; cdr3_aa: CASSQGGWGQAYGYTF; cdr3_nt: TGTGCCAGCAGCCAAGGTGGTTGGGGACAGGCCTATGGCTACACCTTC
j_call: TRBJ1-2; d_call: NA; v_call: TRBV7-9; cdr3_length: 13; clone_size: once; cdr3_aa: CASSLLNGEGYTF; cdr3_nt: TGTGCCAGCAGCCTCCTCAATGGGGAGGGCTACACCTTC
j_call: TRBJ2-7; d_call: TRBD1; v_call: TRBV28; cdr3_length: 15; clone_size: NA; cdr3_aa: CASSLKGRGPYEQYF; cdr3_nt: TGTGCCAGCAGTTTAAAGGGCAGGGGGCCCTACGAGCAGTACTTC
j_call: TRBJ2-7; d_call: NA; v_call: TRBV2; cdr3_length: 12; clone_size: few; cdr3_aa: CASSESSYEQYF; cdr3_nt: TGTGCCAGCAGTGAATCTTCCTACGAGCAGTACTTC
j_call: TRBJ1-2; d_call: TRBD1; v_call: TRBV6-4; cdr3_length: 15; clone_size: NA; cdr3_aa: CASSEDGTGTDGYTF; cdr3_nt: TGTGCCAGCAGTGAGGACGGGACAGGGACCGATGGCTACACCTTC
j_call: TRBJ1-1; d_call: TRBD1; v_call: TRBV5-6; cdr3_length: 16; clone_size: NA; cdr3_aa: CASSIGQGVMNTEAFF; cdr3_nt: TGTGCCAGCAGCATAGGACAGGGCGTTATGAACACTGAAGCTTTCTTT
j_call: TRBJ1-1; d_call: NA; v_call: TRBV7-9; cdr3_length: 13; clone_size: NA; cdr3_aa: CASSLGETTEAFF; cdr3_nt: TGTGCCAGCAGCTTGGGAGAGACCACTGAAGCTTTCTTT
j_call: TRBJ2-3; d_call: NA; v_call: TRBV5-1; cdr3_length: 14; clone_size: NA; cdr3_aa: CASSDGGGTDTQYF; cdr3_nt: TGCGCCAGCTCGGACGGGGGAGGCACAGATACGCAGTATTTT
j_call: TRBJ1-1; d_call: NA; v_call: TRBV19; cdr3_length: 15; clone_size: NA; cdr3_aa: CASSWGRSTFAEAFF; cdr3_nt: TGTGCCAGTAGTTGGGGCAGGTCCACCTTCGCTGAAGCTTTCTTT
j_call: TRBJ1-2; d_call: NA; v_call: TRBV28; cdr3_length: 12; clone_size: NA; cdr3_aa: CASSLGDYGYTF; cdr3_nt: TGTGCCAGCAGTTTAGGAGACTATGGCTACACCTTC
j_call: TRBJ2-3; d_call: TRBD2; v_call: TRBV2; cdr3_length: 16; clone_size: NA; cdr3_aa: CASSEARGTSTDTQYF; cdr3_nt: TGTGCCAGCAGTGAGGCGCGGGGGACCAGCACAGATACGCAGTATTTT
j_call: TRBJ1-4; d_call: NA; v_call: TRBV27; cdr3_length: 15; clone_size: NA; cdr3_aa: CASSPPNRRGEKLFF; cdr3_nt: TGTGCCAGCAGTCCCCCTAACCGGCGAGGTGAAAAACTGTTTTTT
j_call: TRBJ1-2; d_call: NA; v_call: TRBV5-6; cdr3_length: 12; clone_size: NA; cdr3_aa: CASSLGGYGYTF; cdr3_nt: TGTGCCAGCAGCTTGGGCGGCTATGGCTACACCTTC
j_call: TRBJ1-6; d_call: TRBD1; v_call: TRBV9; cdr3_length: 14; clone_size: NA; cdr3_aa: CASSVDWTGAALHF; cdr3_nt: TGTGCCAGCAGCGTAGATTGGACAGGGGCTGCCCTCCACTTT
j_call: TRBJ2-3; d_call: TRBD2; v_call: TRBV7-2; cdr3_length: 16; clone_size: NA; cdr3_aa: CASSPTSGGRHGTQYF; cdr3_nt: TGTGCCAGCAGCCCCACTAGCGGGGGGCGGCACGGTACGCAGTATTTT
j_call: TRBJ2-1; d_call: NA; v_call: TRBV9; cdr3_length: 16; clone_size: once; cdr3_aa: CASSVAGIGAQNEQFF; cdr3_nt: TGTGCCAGCAGCGTAGCGGGTATAGGGGCTCAGAATGAGCAGTTCTTC
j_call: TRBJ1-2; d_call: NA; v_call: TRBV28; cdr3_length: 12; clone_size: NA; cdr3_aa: CASSPGWGGYTF; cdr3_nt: TGTGCCAGCAGCCCAGGGTGGGGTGGCTACACCTTC
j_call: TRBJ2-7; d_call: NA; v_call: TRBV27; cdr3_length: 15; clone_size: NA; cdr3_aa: CASSIAGAPSYEQYF; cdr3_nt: TGTGCCAGCAGTATTGCGGGGGCTCCCTCCTACGAGCAGTACTTC
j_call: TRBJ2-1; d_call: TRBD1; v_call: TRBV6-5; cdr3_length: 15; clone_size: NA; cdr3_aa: CASSSRGTEYNEQFF; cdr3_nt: TGTGCCAGCAGTTCCAGGGGGACAGAGTACAATGAGCAGTTCTTC
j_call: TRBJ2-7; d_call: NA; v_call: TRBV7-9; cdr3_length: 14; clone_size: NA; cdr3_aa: CASSLEYQSYEQYF; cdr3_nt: TGTGCCAGCAGCTTAGAGTATCAGTCCTACGAGCAGTACTTC
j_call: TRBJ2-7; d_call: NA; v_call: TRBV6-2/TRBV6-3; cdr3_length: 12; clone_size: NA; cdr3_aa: CASSYYSYEQYF; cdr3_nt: TGTGCCAGCAGTTATTACAGCTACGAGCAGTACTTC
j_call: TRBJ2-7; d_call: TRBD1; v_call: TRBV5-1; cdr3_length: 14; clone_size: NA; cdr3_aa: CASSVGTGLYEQYF; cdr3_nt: TGCGCCAGCAGCGTCGGGACAGGGTTATACGAGCAGTACTTC
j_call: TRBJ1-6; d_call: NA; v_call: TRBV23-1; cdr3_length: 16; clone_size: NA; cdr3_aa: CASSQCSATYNSPLHF; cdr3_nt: TGCGCCAGCAGTCAATGCAGCGCTACCTATAATTCACCCCTCCACTTT
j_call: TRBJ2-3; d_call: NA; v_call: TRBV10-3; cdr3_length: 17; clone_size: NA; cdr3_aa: CAISESVSSGNTDTQYF; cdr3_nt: TGTGCCATCAGTGAGTCGGTGTCAAGCGGTAACACAGATACGCAGTATTTT
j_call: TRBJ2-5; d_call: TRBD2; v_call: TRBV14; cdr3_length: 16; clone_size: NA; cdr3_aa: CASSQSLAGGLETQYF; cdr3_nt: TGTGCCAGCAGCCAATCCCTAGCGGGGGGTTTGGAGACCCAGTACTTC
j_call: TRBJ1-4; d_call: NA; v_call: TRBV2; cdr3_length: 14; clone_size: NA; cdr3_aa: CASSEGGGDEKLFF; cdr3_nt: TGTGCCAGCAGTGAGGGAGGAGGGGATGAAAAACTGTTTTTT
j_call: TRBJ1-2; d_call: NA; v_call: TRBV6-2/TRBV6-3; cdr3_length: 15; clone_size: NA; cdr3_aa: CASSYPGLGRAGYTF; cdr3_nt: TGTGCCAGCAGTTACCCCGGTCTGGGGAGAGCTGGCTACACCTTC
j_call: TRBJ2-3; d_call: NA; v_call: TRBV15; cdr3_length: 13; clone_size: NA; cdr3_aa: CATSRVGTDTQYF; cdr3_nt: TGTGCCACCAGCAGAGTCGGGACAGATACGCAGTATTTT
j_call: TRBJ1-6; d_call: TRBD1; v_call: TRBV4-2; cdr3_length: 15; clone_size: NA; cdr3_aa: CASSQGQGLRIPLHF; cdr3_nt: TGTGCCAGCAGCCAAGGACAGGGGCTTCGTATACCCCTCCACTTT
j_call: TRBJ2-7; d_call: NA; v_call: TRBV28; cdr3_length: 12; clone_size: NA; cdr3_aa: CASGRQSYEQYF; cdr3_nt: TGTGCCAGCGGACGACAGAGCTACGAGCAGTACTTC
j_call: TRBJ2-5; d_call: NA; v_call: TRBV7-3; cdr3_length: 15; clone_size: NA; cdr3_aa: CASSLTFGGPGTQYF; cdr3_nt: TGTGCCAGCAGCTTAACGTTTGGCGGGCCGGGGACCCAGTACTTC
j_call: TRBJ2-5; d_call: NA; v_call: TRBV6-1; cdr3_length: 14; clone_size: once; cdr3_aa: CASTTSGAQETQYF; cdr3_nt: TGTGCCAGCACCACCTCAGGGGCTCAAGAGACCCAGTACTTC
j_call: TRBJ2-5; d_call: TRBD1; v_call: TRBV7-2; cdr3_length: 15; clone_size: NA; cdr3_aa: CASSPGTASQETQYF; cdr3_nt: TGTGCCAGCAGTCCCGGGACAGCGTCCCAAGAGACCCAGTACTTC
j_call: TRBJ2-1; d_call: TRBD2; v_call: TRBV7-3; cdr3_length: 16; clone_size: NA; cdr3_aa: CASSQDPSGGYNEQFF; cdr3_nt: TGTGCCAGCAGCCAGGACCCTAGCGGGGGTTACAATGAGCAGTTCTTC
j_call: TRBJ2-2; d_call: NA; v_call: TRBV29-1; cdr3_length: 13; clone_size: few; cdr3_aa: CSVDRENTGELFF; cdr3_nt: TGCAGCGTTGACAGGGAGAACACCGGGGAGCTGTTTTTT
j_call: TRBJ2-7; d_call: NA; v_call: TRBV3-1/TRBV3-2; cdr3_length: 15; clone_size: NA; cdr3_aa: CASGITGTLTHEQYF; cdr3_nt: TGTGCCAGCGGGATAACCGGGACACTCACCCACGAGCAGTACTTC
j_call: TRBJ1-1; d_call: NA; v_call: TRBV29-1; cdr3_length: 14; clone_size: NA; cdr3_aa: CSVERGLGSTEAFF; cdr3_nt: TGCAGCGTTGAGAGAGGGCTGGGGAGCACTGAAGCTTTCTTT
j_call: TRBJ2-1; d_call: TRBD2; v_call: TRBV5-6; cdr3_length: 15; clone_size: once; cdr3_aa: CASSLNERGDLEQFF; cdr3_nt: TGTGCCAGCAGCTTGAACGAGCGGGGGGATCTCGAGCAGTTCTTC
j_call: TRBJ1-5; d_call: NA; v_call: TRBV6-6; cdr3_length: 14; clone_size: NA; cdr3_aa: CASSRAGAYQPQHF; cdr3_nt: TGTGCCAGCAGTAGGGCAGGGGCCTATCAGCCCCAGCATTTT
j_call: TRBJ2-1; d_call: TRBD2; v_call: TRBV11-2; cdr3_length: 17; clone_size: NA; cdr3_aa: CASSSLAGGKRRNEQFF; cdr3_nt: TGTGCCAGCAGCTCCCTAGCGGGGGGCAAAAGGCGTAATGAGCAGTTCTTC
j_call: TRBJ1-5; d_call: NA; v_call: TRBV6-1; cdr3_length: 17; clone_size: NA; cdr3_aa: CASSAKVYRDSNQPQHF; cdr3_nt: TGTGCCAGCAGTGCTAAAGTCTACAGGGATAGCAATCAGCCCCAGCATTTT
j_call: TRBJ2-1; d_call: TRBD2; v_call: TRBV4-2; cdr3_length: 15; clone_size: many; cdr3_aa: CASSQTSGGANEQFF; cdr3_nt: TGTGCCAGCAGCCAAACTAGCGGGGGGGCCAATGAGCAGTTCTTC
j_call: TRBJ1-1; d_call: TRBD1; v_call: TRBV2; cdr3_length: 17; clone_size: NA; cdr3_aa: CASSEALGGLRGAEAFF; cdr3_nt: TGTGCCAGCAGTGAAGCGCTTGGGGGCCTCAGGGGGGCTGAAGCTTTCTTT